Listed below are T cell receptor beta chains from one sample, sequenced in a study of identical twins. A single record per CDR3 protein comes from TCRdb applying MiXCR to the 5' RACE reads. The sample carries 500,000 or so distinct CDR3 sequences, over 12% recorded once. Separately, the same data were catalogued under a study of yellow fever vaccine responses in identical twins.

Sequencing used CD4+ T cells sorted from blood. These receptors all stem from a woman aged 18 to 35 in good health. Each CDR3 is given with its conserved first and last residue. A D gene is named only where the DNA matches it firmly. Expanded clones are given a class, and other clones once, few, many or no size at all.

size: few; D: NA; J: TRBJ2-3; V: TRBV5-1; CDR3: CASSSGREGTQYF; DNA: TGCGCCAGCAGCTCCGGACGTGAGGGTACGCAGTATTTT
size: NA; D: NA; J: TRBJ2-1; V: TRBV28; CDR3: CASSSQGRGSFF; DNA: TGTGCCAGCAGTTCTCAGGGGAGAGGTTCGTTCTTC
size: NA; D: NA; J: TRBJ1-1; V: TRBV2; CDR3: CASSERTVGLTEAFF; DNA: TGTGCCAGCAGTGAGCGGACAGTCGGGTTGACTGAAGCTTTCTTT
size: NA; D: NA; J: TRBJ2-1; V: TRBV11-2; CDR3: CASSLGTQSYNEQFF; DNA: TGTGCCAGCAGCCTCGGGACCCAGTCCTACAATGAGCAGTTCTTC
size: few; D: TRBD1; J: TRBJ2-5; V: TRBV5-1; CDR3: CASSRSGTEETQYF; DNA: TGCGCCAGCAGCCGGTCCGGGACAGAAGAGACCCAGTACTTC
size: few; D: TRBD1; J: TRBJ2-7; V: TRBV12-3/TRBV12-4; CDR3: CASSLSGTGVNEQYF; DNA: TGTGCCAGCAGTCTGTCCGGGACAGGGGTAAACGAGCAGTACTTC
size: few; D: TRBD1; J: TRBJ2-7; V: TRBV7-2; CDR3: CASRLQGRYEQYF; DNA: TGTGCCAGCAGGTTACAGGGGAGATACGAGCAGTACTTC
size: many; D: NA; J: TRBJ1-2; V: TRBV6-5; CDR3: CASSFGRDEGYTF; DNA: TGTGCCAGCAGTTTCGGCAGGGATGAGGGCTACACCTTC
size: many; D: TRBD2; J: TRBJ2-1; V: TRBV20-1; CDR3: CSARDLQRGYNEQFF; DNA: TGCAGTGCTAGAGATCTCCAGCGGGGGTACAATGAGCAGTTCTTC
size: few; D: TRBD2; J: TRBJ2-1; V: TRBV9; CDR3: CASSVVAGLYNEQFF; DNA: TGTGCCAGCAGCGTAGTAGCGGGTCTCTACAATGAGCAGTTCTTC
size: few; D: TRBD1; J: TRBJ2-5; V: TRBV7-9; CDR3: CASSLQTGGGETQYF; DNA: TGTGCCAGCAGCCTCCAGACAGGGGGTGGCGAGACCCAGTACTTC
size: NA; D: NA; J: TRBJ1-5; V: TRBV5-5; CDR3: CASSLDGGDQPQHF; DNA: TGTGCCAGCAGCTTGGATGGCGGAGATCAGCCCCAGCATTTT
size: NA; D: TRBD2; J: TRBJ2-1; V: TRBV6-2/TRBV6-3; CDR3: CASRPGTSVSYNEQFF; DNA: TGTGCCAGCAGGCCCGGGACTAGCGTCTCCTACAATGAGCAGTTCTTC
size: NA; D: TRBD1; J: TRBJ2-7; V: TRBV20-1; CDR3: CSARDGDRGGLSYEQYF; DNA: TGCAGTGCTAGAGACGGAGACAGGGGGGGACTTTCCTACGAGCAGTACTTC
size: NA; D: NA; J: TRBJ2-7; V: TRBV28; CDR3: CASSPSFYEQYF; DNA: TGTGCCAGCAGCCCCTCCTTCTACGAGCAGTACTTC
size: few; D: NA; J: TRBJ2-2; V: TRBV5-1; CDR3: CASSLGGSVNTGELFF; DNA: TGCGCCAGCAGCTTGGGAGGTAGCGTCAACACCGGGGAGCTGTTTTTT
size: NA; D: NA; J: TRBJ2-2; V: TRBV5-1; CDR3: CASSNHGTGELFF; DNA: TGCGCCAGCAGCAACCATGGCACCGGGGAGCTGTTTTTT
size: NA; D: NA; J: TRBJ1-4; V: TRBV30; CDR3: CAWGITTNEKLFF; DNA: TGTGCCTGGGGGATCACAACTAATGAAAAACTGTTTTTT
size: NA; D: NA; J: TRBJ1-1; V: TRBV6-1; CDR3: CASRGARTEAFF; DNA: TGTGCCAGCAGAGGGGCGAGGACTGAAGCTTTCTTT
size: few; D: TRBD2; J: TRBJ2-1; V: TRBV11-2; CDR3: CASSLFLSGSYNEQFF; DNA: TGTGCCAGCAGCTTGTTTCTTAGCGGGTCCTACAATGAGCAGTTCTTC
size: few; D: NA; J: TRBJ2-1; V: TRBV25-1; CDR3: CASSGPTRYNEQFF; DNA: TGTGCCAGCAGTGGCCCAACTAGATACAATGAGCAGTTCTTC
size: NA; D: NA; J: TRBJ2-3; V: TRBV7-9; CDR3: CASSLAQTQSTDTQYF; DNA: TGTGCCAGCAGCTTAGCCCAAACCCAAAGCACAGATACGCAGTATTTT
size: NA; D: TRBD2; J: TRBJ2-1; V: TRBV18; CDR3: CASSRETSGRTGNEQFF; DNA: TGTGCCAGCTCACGCGAGACTAGCGGGAGAACGGGAAATGAGCAGTTCTTC
size: NA; D: TRBD1; J: TRBJ1-1; V: TRBV6-1; CDR3: CASSRGQGHMNTEAFF; DNA: TGTGCCAGCAGCCGAGGACAGGGTCACATGAACACTGAAGCTTTCTTT
size: NA; D: NA; J: TRBJ2-3; V: TRBV29-1; CDR3: CSVLGGVSDTQYF; DNA: TGCAGCGTCTTAGGCGGGGTTAGCGATACGCAGTATTTT
size: few; D: TRBD1; J: TRBJ1-2; V: TRBV10-3; CDR3: CAISRQGDGYTF; DNA: TGTGCCATCAGCAGACAGGGGGATGGCTACACCTTC
size: NA; D: TRBD2; J: TRBJ2-1; V: TRBV24-1; CDR3: CATSGTSGISTYNEQFF; DNA: TGTGCCACCAGCGGGACTAGCGGGATCAGTACCTACAATGAGCAGTTCTTC
size: many; D: NA; J: TRBJ2-3; V: TRBV6-2/TRBV6-3; CDR3: CASSYSASDTDTQYF; DNA: TGTGCCAGCAGTTACTCGGCCTCTGACACAGATACGCAGTATTTT
size: NA; D: NA; J: TRBJ2-2; V: TRBV5-1; CDR3: CASSLGTHNTGELFF; DNA: TGCGCCAGCAGCTTGGGGACACATAACACCGGGGAGCTGTTTTTT
size: few; D: TRBD1; J: TRBJ2-7; V: TRBV6-1; CDR3: CASRIDRVNEQYF; DNA: TGTGCCAGCAGAATTGACAGGGTTAACGAGCAGTACTTC
size: few; D: NA; J: TRBJ1-2; V: TRBV29-1; CDR3: CSVDRRGDLYGYTF; DNA: TGCAGCGTTGACCGAAGGGGGGATCTCTATGGCTACACCTTC
size: few; D: TRBD2; J: TRBJ2-2; V: TRBV6-2/TRBV6-3; CDR3: CASTPSGRAGTGELFF; DNA: TGTGCCAGCACCCCTAGCGGGAGGGCCGGAACCGGGGAGCTGTTTTTT
size: NA; D: NA; J: TRBJ2-3; V: TRBV6-1; CDR3: CASSLSGRVSSTDTQYF; DNA: TGTGCCAGCAGCCTTAGTGGTCGGGTGTCTAGCACAGATACGCAGTATTTT
size: NA; D: NA; J: TRBJ2-1; V: TRBV6-5; CDR3: CASSSRTIFVSYNEQFF; DNA: TGTGCCAGCAGTTCCAGGACTATTTTTGTCTCCTACAATGAGCAGTTCTTC
size: few; D: NA; J: TRBJ2-2; V: TRBV12-3/TRBV12-4; CDR3: CASRRGWETGELFF; DNA: TGTGCCAGCAGAAGAGGGTGGGAGACCGGGGAGCTGTTTTTT
size: few; D: TRBD2; J: TRBJ2-5; V: TRBV12-3/TRBV12-4; CDR3: CASGLIGGKQETQYF; DNA: TGTGCCAGCGGCCTCATCGGGGGGAAACAAGAGACCCAGTACTTC
size: many; D: TRBD1; J: TRBJ2-7; V: TRBV6-1; CDR3: CASSPRTGTYEQYF; DNA: TGTGCCAGCAGCCCTCGGACAGGGACGTACGAGCAGTACTTC
size: few; D: TRBD1; J: TRBJ2-2; V: TRBV24-1; CDR3: CATSGSTGDTGELFF; DNA: TGTGCCACCAGTGGATCAACAGGGGACACCGGGGAGCTGTTTTTT
size: few; D: NA; J: TRBJ2-7; V: TRBV5-1; CDR3: CASSLDSGRWRQYF; DNA: TGCGCCAGCAGCCTAGACTCAGGGCGGTGGCGGCAGTACTTC
size: few; D: NA; J: TRBJ2-1; V: TRBV5-1; CDR3: CASSLARRTDNEQFF; DNA: TGCGCCAGCAGCTTGGCCAGGAGGACAGATAATGAGCAGTTCTTC
size: few; D: NA; J: TRBJ2-3; V: TRBV7-3; CDR3: CASSLTDTDTQYF; DNA: TGTGCCAGCAGCTTAACAGACACAGATACGCAGTATTTT
size: few; D: NA; J: TRBJ2-7; V: TRBV3-1; CDR3: CASSQNPYEQYF; DNA: TGTGCCAGCAGCCAAAATCCCTACGAGCAGTACTTC
size: few; D: TRBD1; J: TRBJ2-2; V: TRBV24-1; CDR3: CATSAPRTGGIGELFF; DNA: TGTGCCACCAGTGCTCCACGGACAGGGGGCATCGGGGAGCTGTTTTTT
size: few; D: TRBD2; J: TRBJ2-5; V: TRBV2; CDR3: CASRGIGLAGQETQYF; DNA: TGTGCCAGCAGGGGAATCGGACTAGCGGGCCAAGAGACCCAGTACTTC
size: few; D: TRBD1; J: TRBJ2-5; V: TRBV6-1; CDR3: CASSRQGESQETQYF; DNA: TGTGCCAGCAGTCGACAGGGAGAGTCCCAGGAGACCCAGTACTTC
size: NA; D: TRBD1; J: TRBJ2-7; V: TRBV29-1; CDR3: CSVPDRDRAYEQYF; DNA: TGCAGCGTTCCCGACCGGGACAGGGCGTACGAGCAGTACTTC
size: NA; D: NA; J: TRBJ1-6; V: TRBV20-1; CDR3: CSAKPGGQIYNSPLHF; DNA: TGCAGTGCTAAACCCGGAGGGCAGATCTATAATTCACCCCTCCACTTT
size: many; D: NA; J: TRBJ2-5; V: TRBV20-1; CDR3: CSARQGETQYF; DNA: TGCAGTGCTAGACAGGGGGAGACCCAGTACTTC
size: few; D: NA; J: TRBJ2-5; V: TRBV20-1; CDR3: CSADGDRQETQYF; DNA: TGCAGTGCCGATGGTGACAGGCAAGAGACCCAGTACTTC
size: few; D: NA; J: TRBJ2-2; V: TRBV7-2; CDR3: CASSLGGRAGELFF; DNA: TGTGCCAGCAGCTTGGGGGGACGGGCCGGGGAGCTGTTTTTT
size: few; D: TRBD2; J: TRBJ2-1; V: TRBV12-3/TRBV12-4; CDR3: CASSPGTNSYNEQFF; DNA: TGTGCCAGCAGCCCCGGGACTAACTCCTACAATGAGCAGTTCTTC
size: many; D: TRBD2; J: TRBJ2-7; V: TRBV12-3/TRBV12-4; CDR3: CASSPGTSVYEQYF; DNA: TGTGCCAGCAGTCCCGGGACTAGCGTCTACGAGCAGTACTTC
size: NA; D: NA; J: TRBJ2-7; V: TRBV2; CDR3: CASKSEFSSYEQYF; DNA: TGTGCCAGCAAGTCTGAGTTCAGCTCCTACGAGCAGTACTTC
size: NA; D: NA; J: TRBJ2-5; V: TRBV7-3; CDR3: CASSPRGRGGHQETQYF; DNA: TGTGCCAGCAGCCCACGAGGGAGGGGGGGTCATCAAGAGACCCAGTACTTC
size: few; D: NA; J: TRBJ2-7; V: TRBV30; CDR3: CAWAGQIYEQYF; DNA: TGTGCCTGGGCCGGACAGATCTACGAGCAGTACTTC
size: NA; D: TRBD2; J: TRBJ2-7; V: TRBV7-9; CDR3: CASSQAGLKDEQYF; DNA: TGTGCCAGCAGCCAAGCGGGACTCAAGGACGAGCAGTACTTC
size: NA; D: NA; J: TRBJ2-4; V: TRBV7-2; CDR3: CASSHSEGLKNIQYF; DNA: TGTGCCAGCAGCCATTCTGAGGGACTCAAAAACATTCAGTACTTC
size: NA; D: NA; J: TRBJ2-3; V: TRBV12-3/TRBV12-4; CDR3: CASSLVTGTQYF; DNA: TGTGCCAGCAGTTTAGTTACGGGGACGCAGTATTTT